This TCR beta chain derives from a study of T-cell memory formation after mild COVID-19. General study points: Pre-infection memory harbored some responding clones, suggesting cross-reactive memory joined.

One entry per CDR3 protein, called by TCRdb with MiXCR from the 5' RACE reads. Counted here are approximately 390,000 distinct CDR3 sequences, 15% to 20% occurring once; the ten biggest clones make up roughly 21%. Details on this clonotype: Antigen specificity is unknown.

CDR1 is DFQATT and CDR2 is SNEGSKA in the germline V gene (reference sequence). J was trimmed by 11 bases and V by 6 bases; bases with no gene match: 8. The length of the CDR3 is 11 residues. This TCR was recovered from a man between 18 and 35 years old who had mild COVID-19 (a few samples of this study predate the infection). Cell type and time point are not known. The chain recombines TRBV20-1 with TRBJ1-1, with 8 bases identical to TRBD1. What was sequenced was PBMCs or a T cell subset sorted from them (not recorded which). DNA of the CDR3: TGCAGTGCCGTCGGACAGGGCATGGCTTTCTTT. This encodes CSAVGQGMAFF.